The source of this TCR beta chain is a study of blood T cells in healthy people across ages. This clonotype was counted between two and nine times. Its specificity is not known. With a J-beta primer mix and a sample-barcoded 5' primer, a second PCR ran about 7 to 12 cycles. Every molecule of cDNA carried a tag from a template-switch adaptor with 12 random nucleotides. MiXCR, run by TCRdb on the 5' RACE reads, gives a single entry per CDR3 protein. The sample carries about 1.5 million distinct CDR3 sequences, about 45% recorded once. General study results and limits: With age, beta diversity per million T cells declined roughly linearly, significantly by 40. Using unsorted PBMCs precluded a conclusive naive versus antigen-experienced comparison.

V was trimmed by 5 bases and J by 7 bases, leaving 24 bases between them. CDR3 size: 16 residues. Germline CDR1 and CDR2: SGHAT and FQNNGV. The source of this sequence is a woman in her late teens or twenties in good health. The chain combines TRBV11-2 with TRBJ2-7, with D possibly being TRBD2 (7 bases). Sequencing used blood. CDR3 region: CASSHYRGALLNEQYF. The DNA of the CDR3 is TGTGCCAGCAGCCATTACCGGGGGGCCCTCCTCAATGAGCAGTACTTC.